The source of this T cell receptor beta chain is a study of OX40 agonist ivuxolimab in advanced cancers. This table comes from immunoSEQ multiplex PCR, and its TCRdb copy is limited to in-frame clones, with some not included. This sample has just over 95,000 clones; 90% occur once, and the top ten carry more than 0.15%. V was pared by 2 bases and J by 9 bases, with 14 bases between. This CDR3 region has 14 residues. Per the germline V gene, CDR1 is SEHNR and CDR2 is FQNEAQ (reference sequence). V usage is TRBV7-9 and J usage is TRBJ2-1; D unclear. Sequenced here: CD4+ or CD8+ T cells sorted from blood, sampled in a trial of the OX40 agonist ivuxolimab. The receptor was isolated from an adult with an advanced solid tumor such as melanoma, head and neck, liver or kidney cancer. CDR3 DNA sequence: TGTGCCAGCAGCTTAAATATAGCCCGAACTGAGCAGTTCTTC. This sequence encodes CASSLNIARTEQFF.